Given below is one T cell receptor (beta chain) in context. The data derive from a study of T cell responses to AZD1222 COVID-19 vaccine. TCRdb's copy holds only in-frame clones and misses some; the assay was immunoSEQ multiplex PCR. The sample records 130,000 to 150,000 clones, around 88% being singletons. Germline V lookup: CDR1 MNHEY, CDR2 SVGAGI. The CDR3 is 11 residues long. V was clipped by 5 bases and J by 8 bases, with 7 bases between them. The specimen comprised peripheral blood, sampled on day 0 of MenACWY control vaccination. The source is an adult in good health. The chain recombines TRBV6-5 with TRBJ2-1; D unclear. The CDR3 loop reads CASSRRDEQFF. The CDR3 region has the DNA TGTGCCAGCAGTCGAAGGGATGAGCAGTTCTTC.